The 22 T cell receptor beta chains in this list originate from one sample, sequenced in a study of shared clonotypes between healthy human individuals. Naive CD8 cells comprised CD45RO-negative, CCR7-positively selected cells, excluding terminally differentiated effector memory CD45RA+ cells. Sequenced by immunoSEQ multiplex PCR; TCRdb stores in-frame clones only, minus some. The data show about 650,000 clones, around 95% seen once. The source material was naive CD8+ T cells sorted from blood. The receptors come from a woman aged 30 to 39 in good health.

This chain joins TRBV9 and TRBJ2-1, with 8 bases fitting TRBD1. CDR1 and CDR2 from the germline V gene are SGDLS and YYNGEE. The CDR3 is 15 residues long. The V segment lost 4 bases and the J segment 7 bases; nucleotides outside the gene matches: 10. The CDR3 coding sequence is TGTGCCAGCAGCTTTGCTGGACAGGGCCAGAATGAGCAGTTCTTC. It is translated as CASSFAGQGQNEQFF. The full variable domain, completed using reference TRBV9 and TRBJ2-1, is DSGVTQTPKHLITATGQRVTLRCSPRSGDLSVYWYQQSLDQGLQFLIQYYNGEERAKGNILERFSAQQFPDLHSELNLSSLELGDSALYFCASSFAGQGQNEQFFGPGTRLTVL.

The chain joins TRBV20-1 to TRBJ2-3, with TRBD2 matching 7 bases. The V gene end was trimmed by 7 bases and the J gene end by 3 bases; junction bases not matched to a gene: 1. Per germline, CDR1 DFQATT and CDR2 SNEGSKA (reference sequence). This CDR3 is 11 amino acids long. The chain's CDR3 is CSGGRTDTQYF. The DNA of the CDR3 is TGCAGTGGCGGGAGAACAGATACGCAGTATTTT.

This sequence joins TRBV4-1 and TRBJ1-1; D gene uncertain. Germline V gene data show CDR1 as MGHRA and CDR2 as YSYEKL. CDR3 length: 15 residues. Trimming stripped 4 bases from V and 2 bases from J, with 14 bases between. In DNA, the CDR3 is TGCGCCAGCAGCCCCGGGTTAGCCCTCAACACTGAAGCTTTCTTT. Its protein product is CASSPGLALNTEAFF.

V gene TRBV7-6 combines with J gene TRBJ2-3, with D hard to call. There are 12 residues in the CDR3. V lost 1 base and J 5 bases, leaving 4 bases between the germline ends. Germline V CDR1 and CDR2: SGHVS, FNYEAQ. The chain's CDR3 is CASSLGRDTQYF. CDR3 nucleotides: TGTGCCAGCAGCTTAGGTCGAGATACGCAGTATTTT.

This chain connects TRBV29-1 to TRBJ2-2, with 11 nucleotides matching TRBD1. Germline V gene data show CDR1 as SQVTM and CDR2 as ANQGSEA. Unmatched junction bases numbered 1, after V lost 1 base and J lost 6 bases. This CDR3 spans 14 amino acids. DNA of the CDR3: TGCAGCGTTGAAGGGGGACAGGGGGCCGGGGAGCTGTTTTTT. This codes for CSVEGGQGAGELFF.

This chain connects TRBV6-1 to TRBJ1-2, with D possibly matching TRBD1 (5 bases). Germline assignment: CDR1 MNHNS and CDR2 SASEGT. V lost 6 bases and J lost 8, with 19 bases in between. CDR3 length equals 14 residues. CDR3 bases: TGTGCCAGCAGGGACCCCGGGACCCTGCGGGGCTACACCTTC. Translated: CASRDPGTLRGYTF.

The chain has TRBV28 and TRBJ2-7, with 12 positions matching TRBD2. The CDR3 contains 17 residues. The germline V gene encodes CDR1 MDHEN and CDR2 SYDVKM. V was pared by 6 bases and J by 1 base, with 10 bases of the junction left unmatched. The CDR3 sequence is CASSSLAGGRGSYEQYF. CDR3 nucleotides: TGTGCCAGCAGCAGCCTAGCGGGAGGGCGCGGGTCCTACGAGCAGTACTTC.

This chain's CDR3 is CATSRGGGKLYNEQFF. CDR3 sequence (DNA): TGTGCCACCAGCCGCGGGGGCGGGAAACTCTACAATGAGCAGTTCTTC. This rearrangement joins TRBV15 to TRBJ2-1; TRBD2 might be the D (7 bases). The CDR3 loop spans 16 amino acids. Trimming removed 5 bases from V and 3 bases from J, with 17 bases in between. Germline CDR1 is LNHNV and CDR2 is YYDKDF (reference sequence).

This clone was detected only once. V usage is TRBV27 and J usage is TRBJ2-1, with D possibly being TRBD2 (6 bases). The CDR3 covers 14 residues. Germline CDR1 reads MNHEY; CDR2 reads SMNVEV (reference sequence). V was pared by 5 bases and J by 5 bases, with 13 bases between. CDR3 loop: CASSRGRSDNEQFF. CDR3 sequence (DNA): TGTGCCAGCAGTCGGGGGAGGAGCGACAATGAGCAGTTCTTC.

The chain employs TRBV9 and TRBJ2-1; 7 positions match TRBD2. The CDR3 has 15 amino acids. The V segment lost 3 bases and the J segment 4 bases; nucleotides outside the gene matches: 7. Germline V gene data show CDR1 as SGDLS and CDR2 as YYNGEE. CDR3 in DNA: TGTGCCAGCAGCGCCGCCGGGGGAGGGTACAATGAGCAGTTCTTC. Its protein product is CASSAAGGGYNEQFF.

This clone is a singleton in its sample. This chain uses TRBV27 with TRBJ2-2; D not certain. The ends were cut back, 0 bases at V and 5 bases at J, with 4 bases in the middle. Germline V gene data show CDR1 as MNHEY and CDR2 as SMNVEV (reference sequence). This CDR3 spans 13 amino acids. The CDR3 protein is CASSLSETGELFF. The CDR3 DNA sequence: TGTGCCAGCAGTTTATCCGAGACCGGGGAGCTGTTTTTT.

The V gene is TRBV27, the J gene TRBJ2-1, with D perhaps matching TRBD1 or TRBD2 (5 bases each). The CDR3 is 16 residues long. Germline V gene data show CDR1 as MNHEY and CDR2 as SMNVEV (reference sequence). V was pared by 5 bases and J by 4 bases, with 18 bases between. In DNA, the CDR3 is TGTGCCAGCAGTACGTCCCTGGGACGGATATACAATGAGCAGTTCTTC. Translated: CASSTSLGRIYNEQFF.

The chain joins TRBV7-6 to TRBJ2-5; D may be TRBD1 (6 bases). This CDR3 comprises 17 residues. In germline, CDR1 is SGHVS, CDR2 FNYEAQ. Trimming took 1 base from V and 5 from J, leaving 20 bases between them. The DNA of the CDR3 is TGTGCCAGCAGCTTAGAGTCTGGGGGACACTTTTGGGAGACCCAGTACTTC. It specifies CASSLESGGHFWETQYF.

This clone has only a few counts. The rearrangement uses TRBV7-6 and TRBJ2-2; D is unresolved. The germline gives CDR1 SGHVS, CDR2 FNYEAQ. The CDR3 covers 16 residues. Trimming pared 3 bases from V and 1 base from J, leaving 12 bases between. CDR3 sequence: CASSLIAAMNTGELFF. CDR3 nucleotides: TGTGCCAGCAGCTTGATCGCAGCGATGAACACCGGGGAGCTGTTTTTT. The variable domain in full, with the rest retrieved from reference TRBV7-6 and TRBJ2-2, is GAGVSQSPRYKVTKRGQDVALRCDPISGHVSLYWYRQALGQGPEFLTYFNYEAQQDKSGLPNDRFSAERPEGSISTLTIQRTEQRDSAMYRCASSLIAAMNTGELFFGEGSRLTVL.

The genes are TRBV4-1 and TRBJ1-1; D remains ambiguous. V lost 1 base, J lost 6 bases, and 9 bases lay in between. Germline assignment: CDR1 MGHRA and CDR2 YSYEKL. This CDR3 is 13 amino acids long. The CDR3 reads CASSQGPRSEAFF. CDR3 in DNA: TGCGCCAGCAGCCAAGGCCCACGGTCTGAAGCTTTCTTT.

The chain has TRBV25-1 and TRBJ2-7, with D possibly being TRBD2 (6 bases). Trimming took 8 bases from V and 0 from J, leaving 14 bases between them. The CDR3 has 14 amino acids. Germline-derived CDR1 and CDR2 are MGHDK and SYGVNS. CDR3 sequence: CASAKRGNSYEQYF. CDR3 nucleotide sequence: TGTGCCAGCGCTAAACGGGGGAACTCCTACGAGCAGTACTTC.

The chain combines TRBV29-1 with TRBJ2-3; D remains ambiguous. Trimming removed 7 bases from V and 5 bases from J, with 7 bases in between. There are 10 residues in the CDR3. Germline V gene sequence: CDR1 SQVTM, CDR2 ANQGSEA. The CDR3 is CSGLLDTQYF. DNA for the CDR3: TGCAGCGGATTATTAGATACGCAGTATTTT.

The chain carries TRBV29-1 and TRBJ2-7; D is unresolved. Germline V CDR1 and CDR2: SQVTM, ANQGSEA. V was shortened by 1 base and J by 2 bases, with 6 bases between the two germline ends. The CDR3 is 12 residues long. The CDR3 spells CSVEGKTYEQYF. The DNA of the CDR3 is TGCAGCGTTGAAGGGAAAACCTACGAGCAGTACTTC.

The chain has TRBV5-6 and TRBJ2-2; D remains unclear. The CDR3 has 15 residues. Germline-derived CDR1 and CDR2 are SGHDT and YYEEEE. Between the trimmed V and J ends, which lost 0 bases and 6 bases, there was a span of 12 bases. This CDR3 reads CASSLGNLRSGELFF. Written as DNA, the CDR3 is TGTGCCAGCAGCTTGGGGAACCTACGGTCCGGGGAGCTGTTTTTT.

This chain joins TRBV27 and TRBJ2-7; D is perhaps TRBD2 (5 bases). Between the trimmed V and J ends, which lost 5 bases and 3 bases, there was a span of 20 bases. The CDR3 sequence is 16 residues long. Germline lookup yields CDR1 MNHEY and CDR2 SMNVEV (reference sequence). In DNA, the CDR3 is TGTGCCAGCAGTCCCTCCCGAGGGCCTCAAAACTACGAGCAGTACTTC. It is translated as CASSPSRGPQNYEQYF.

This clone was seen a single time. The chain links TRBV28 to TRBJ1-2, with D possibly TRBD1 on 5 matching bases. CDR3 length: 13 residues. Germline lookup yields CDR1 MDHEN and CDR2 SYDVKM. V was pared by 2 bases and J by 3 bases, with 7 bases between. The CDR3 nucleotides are TGTGCCAGCAGTTTACAGGGTTACTATGGCTACACCTTC. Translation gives CASSLQGYYGYTF.

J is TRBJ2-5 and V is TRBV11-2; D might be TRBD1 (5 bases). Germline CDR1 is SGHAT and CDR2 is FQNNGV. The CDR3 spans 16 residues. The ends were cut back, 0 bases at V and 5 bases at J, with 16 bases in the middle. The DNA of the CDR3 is TGTGCCAGCAGCTTAGAAGTGGGGCATCGTCGGGAGACCCAGTACTTC. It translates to CASSLEVGHRRETQYF. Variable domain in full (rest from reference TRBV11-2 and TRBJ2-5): EAGVAQSPRYKIIEKRQSVAFWCNPISGHATLYWYQQILGQGPKLLIQFQNNGVVDDSQLPKDRFSAERLKGVDSTLKIQPAKLEDSAVYLCASSLEVGHRRETQYFGPGTRLLVL.